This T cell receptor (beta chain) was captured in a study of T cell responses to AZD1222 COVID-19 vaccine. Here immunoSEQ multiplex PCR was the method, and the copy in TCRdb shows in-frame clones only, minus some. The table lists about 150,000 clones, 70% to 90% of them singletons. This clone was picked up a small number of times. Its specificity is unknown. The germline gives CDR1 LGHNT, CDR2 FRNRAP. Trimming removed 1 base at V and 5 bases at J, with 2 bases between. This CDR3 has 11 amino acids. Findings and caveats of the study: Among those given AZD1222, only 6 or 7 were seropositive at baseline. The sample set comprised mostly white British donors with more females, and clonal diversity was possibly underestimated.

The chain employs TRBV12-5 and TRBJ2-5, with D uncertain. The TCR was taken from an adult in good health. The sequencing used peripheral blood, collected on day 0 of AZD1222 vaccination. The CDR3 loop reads CASGLGETQYF. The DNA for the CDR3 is TGTGCTAGTGGTTTGGGGGAGACCCAGTACTTC.